These 28 T cell receptor beta chains share one sample of origin, sequenced in a study of blood T cell repertoires in COVID-19. The table came from immunoSEQ multiplex PCR; TCRdb's copy has only in-frame clones and leaves some out. The sample consists of 200,000 to 300,000 clones, 80% to 90% of them appearing once. The sequenced sample was PBMCs or T cells enriched from blood (not recorded which). The source is a man aged 50-59 years who had been exposed to COVID-19.

The rearrangement links TRBV6-6 to TRBJ1-1; D possibly corresponds to TRBD1 (6 bases). This CDR3 has 15 amino acids. From germline, CDR1 is MNHNY and CDR2 SVGAGI (reference sequence). V was shortened by 2 bases and J by 4 bases, with 14 bases between the two germline ends. The CDR3 loop is CASSYGQGIGTEAFF. The CDR3 DNA sequence: TGTGCCAGCAGTTACGGGCAGGGGATTGGCACTGAAGCTTTCTTT.

The gene calls are TRBV5-1 and TRBJ1-6, with D hard to call. CDR1 and CDR2 (germline): SGHRS, YFSETQ. The V gene lost 4 bases and the J gene lost 6 bases, with 5 bases spanning the gap. The CDR3 length is 12 residues. The CDR3 nucleotides are TGCGCCAGCAGCGGCAGTAATTCACCCCTCCACTTT. Translation gives CASSGSNSPLHF.

This clone was observed a single time. The V and J genes are TRBV7-3 and TRBJ2-3; TRBD2 is a possible D gene (5 bases). The CDR3 runs to 15 residues. Trimming removed 6 bases at V and 5 bases at J, with 18 bases between. Germline CDR1 and CDR2: SGHTA and FQGTGA. The CDR3 loop is CASSQGLGEIDTQYF. The CDR3 DNA sequence: TGTGCCAGCAGTCAAGGACTGGGAGAGATAGATACGCAGTATTTT.

The chain combines TRBV28 with TRBJ1-5; no clear D gene. Between the trimmed V and J ends, which lost 5 bases and 0 bases, there was a span of 8 bases. The germline gives CDR1 MDHEN, CDR2 SYDVKM. This CDR3 region has 14 residues. The CDR3 protein is CASSIVYSNQPQHF. The CDR3 DNA follows: TGTGCCAGCAGTATAGTGTATAGCAATCAGCCCCAGCATTTT.

The count of this clone is one. The CDR3 DNA reads TGTGCCAGCAGTTGGGACTCCCGGGGCGGCCAGTACTTC. It is translated as CASSWDSRGGQYF. The chain couples TRBV27 to TRBJ2-5; D is possibly TRBD2 (6 bases). Germline V gene data show CDR1 as MNHEY and CDR2 as SMNVEV (reference sequence). V was clipped by 4 bases and J by 10 bases, with 16 bases between them. The CDR3 extends over 13 amino acids.

In its sample, this clone was seen a few times. CDR3 protein: CATSQGSYEQYF. The CDR3 region has the DNA TGTGCCACCAGTCAGGGTTCCTACGAGCAGTACTTC. The J gene is TRBJ2-7, the V gene TRBV24-1, with D maybe TRBD1 (5 bases). Trimming took 6 bases from V and 1 from J, leaving 6 bases between them. Per the germline V gene, CDR1 is KGHDR and CDR2 is SFDVKD. The CDR3 length is 12 residues.

The chain links TRBV29-1 to TRBJ2-3, with 8 bases that match TRBD2. Germline CDR1 reads SQVTM; CDR2 reads ANQGSEA. CDR3 length equals 14 residues. Unmatched junction bases numbered 6, after V lost 6 bases and J lost 1 base. CDR3 region: CSVSGGPRTDTQYF. The DNA for the CDR3 is TGCAGCGTGAGCGGGGGCCCTCGCACAGATACGCAGTATTTT.

This rearrangement joins TRBV5-6 to TRBJ2-5; D perhaps matches TRBD1 (6 bases). V lost 4 bases to trimming and J lost 4 bases, with 11 bases between them. CDR3 length: 13 residues. Germline CDR1 SGHDT, CDR2 YYEEEE. CDR3 DNA: TGTGCCAGCAGCGTGGGGGCAGGAGAGACCCAGTACTTC. Translation: CASSVGAGETQYF. Together with reference TRBV5-6 and TRBJ2-5, the CDR3 gives the full variable domain: DAGVTQSPTHLIKTRGQQVTLRCSPKSGHDTVSWYQQALGQGPQFIFQYYEEEERQRGNFPDRFSGHQFPNYSSELNVNALLLGDSALYLCASSVGAGETQYFGPGTRLLVL.

V is TRBV9 and J is TRBJ1-4; 12 positions agree with TRBD1. V lost 0 bases, J lost 8 bases, and 2 bases stayed unmatched. Germline V lookup: CDR1 SGDLS, CDR2 YYNGEE. The CDR3 runs to 15 residues. CDR3 in DNA: TGTGCCAGCAGCGTAGCCGGGACAGGGGGCGAAAAACTGTTTTTT. Residues: CASSVAGTGGEKLFF.

As to this clone: The same CDR3 is also encoded by other DNA sequences in this sample. The chain joins TRBV28 to TRBJ1-1; D unclear. Germline V gives CDR1 MDHEN, CDR2 SYDVKM. V dropped 6 bases and J dropped 3 bases, with 8 bases sitting between them. The CDR3 length is 12 residues. The DNA of the CDR3 is TGTGCCAGCAGCCCAGTATACACTGAAGCTTTCTTT. This encodes CASSPVYTEAFF. Full variable domain (outside the CDR3, taken from reference TRBV28 and TRBJ1-1): DVKVTQSSRYLVKRTGEKVFLECVQDMDHENMFWYRQDPGLGLRLIYFSYDVKMKEKGDIPEGYSVSREKKERFSLILESASTNQTSMYLCASSPVYTEAFFGQGTRLTVV.

This clone was counted a single time. The rearrangement links TRBV7-8 to TRBJ1-1; tentative D call: TRBD1 (6 bases). Germline V gene sequence: CDR1 SGHVS, CDR2 FQNEAQ. The V end lost 0 bases, the J end lost 3 bases, and 14 bases lay between the germline ends. The CDR3 contains 16 residues. For the CDR3, the DNA is TGTGCCAGCAGCTTAGCCTACAGGGTCGGTGACACTGAAGCTTTCTTT. Protein: CASSLAYRVGDTEAFF.

V is TRBV9 and J is TRBJ2-3; 8 bases agree with TRBD2. The V gene's germline CDR1 is SGDLS and CDR2 YYNGEE. This CDR3 is 16 amino acids long. Losses at the gene ends were 0 bases for V and 5 bases for J; bases not matched to a gene: 8. CDR3 amino acids: CASSVATGGPGDTQYF. The CDR3 region has the DNA TGTGCCAGCAGCGTAGCTACGGGGGGGCCTGGAGATACGCAGTATTTT. Variable domain in full (rest from reference TRBV9 and TRBJ2-3): DSGVTQTPKHLITATGQRVTLRCSPRSGDLSVYWYQQSLDQGLQFLIQYYNGEERAKGNILERFSAQQFPDLHSELNLSSLELGDSALYFCASSVATGGPGDTQYFGPGTRLTVL.

The chain is built from TRBV6-5 and TRBJ2-5, with 9 bases that match TRBD1. Germline CDR1 and CDR2: MNHEY and SVGAGI. With 6 bases clipped from V and 4 bases from J, the junction kept 6 bases outside the gene matches. CDR3 length: 14 amino acids. The CDR3 reads CASRVGQGVETQYF. The CDR3 coding sequence is TGTGCCAGCAGAGTGGGACAGGGTGTAGAGACCCAGTACTTC.

This clone counts as medium-sized. This chain uses TRBV5-6 with TRBJ2-7, with D perhaps matching TRBD1 (6 bases). Germline V CDR1 and CDR2: SGHDT, YYEEEE. The CDR3 extends over 14 amino acids. V was cut by 3 bases and J by 2 bases, with 12 bases left in between. The CDR3 DNA follows: TGTGCCAGCAGCTCAGAGACAGGCGCCTACGAGCAGTACGTC. It codes for CASSSETGAYEQYV.

V and J are TRBV6-5 and TRBJ1-6, with D possibly TRBD1 on 6 matching bases. The CDR3 is made up of 12 amino acids. Trimming removed 2 bases from V and 10 bases from J, with 6 bases in between. Germline CDR1 and CDR2: MNHEY and SVGAGI. CDR3 nucleotides: TGTGCCAGCAGTTACAGGGGGTCACCCCTCCACTTT. Residues: CASSYRGSPLHF.

This chain links TRBV4-1 with TRBJ2-4; a weak D match, TRBD1 (6 bases). V was clipped by 2 bases and J by 4 bases, with 24 bases between them. Germline-derived CDR1 and CDR2 are MGHRA and YSYEKL. The CDR3 extends over 19 amino acids. CDR3 coding DNA: TGCGCCAGCAGCCAATTCGCCCGGACAGCCTCCTTAGCTAAAAACATTCAGTACTTC. Amino acids: CASSQFARTASLAKNIQYF.

The rearrangement links TRBV7-2 to TRBJ1-2, with no clear D. CDR3 length equals 15 residues. The ends were cut back, 0 bases at V and 4 bases at J, with 12 bases in the middle. The germline CDR1 and CDR2 sequences are SGHTA and FQGNSA. The CDR3 loop is CASSLARWSTYGYTF. The CDR3 bases are TGTGCCAGCAGCTTAGCGCGGTGGTCTACCTATGGCTACACCTTC.

This clone was observed a few times. The genes are TRBV5-1 and TRBJ1-5; D unclear. The germline gives CDR1 SGHRS, CDR2 YFSETQ. The CDR3 sequence is 14 residues long. The V end was cut by 1 base, the J end by 7 bases, with 12 bases between. The CDR3 spells CASSLYSGSQPQHF. In nucleotides, the CDR3 is TGCGCCAGCAGCTTGTACTCGGGGTCCCAGCCCCAGCATTTT.

This clone was counted only a few times. The rearrangement links TRBV7-3 to TRBJ1-1, with D unclear. The CDR3 runs to 16 residues. In germline, CDR1 is SGHTA, CDR2 FQGTGA. V lost 5 bases, J lost 5 bases, and 21 bases lay in between. The CDR3 DNA is TGTGCCAGCAGCCTTCGCCCGGGAGTGAGGGAGACTGAAGCTTTCTTT. This translates into CASSLRPGVRETEAFF.

This sequence joins TRBV11-3 and TRBJ1-1; D remains ambiguous. Germline CDR1 SGHNT, CDR2 YENEEA. CDR3 length: 13 amino acids. With 5 bases removed from V and 0 bases from J, the gap between germline ends came to 7 bases. The CDR3 coding sequence is TGTGCCAGCAGCCTCTCCTTGAACACTGAAGCTTTCTTT. Its protein is CASSLSLNTEAFF.

The CDR3 nucleotides read TGTGCCAGCAGCTCGTTCGCAGGAAGCTCTGGAAACACCATATATTTT. It specifies CASSSFAGSSGNTIYF. This chain links TRBV7-2 with TRBJ1-3; no reliable D call. The germline V and J ends were trimmed by 4 bases and 0 bases, with 13 bases remaining between them. The CDR3 sequence is 16 residues long. The germline V gene has CDR1 SGHTA and CDR2 FQGNSA.

The chain recombines TRBV30 with TRBJ1-1; 8 bases fit TRBD1. In germline, CDR1 is GTSNPN, CDR2 SVGIG (reference sequence). V dropped 3 bases and J dropped 2; count of bases not matched to a gene: 5. The CDR3 has 14 residues. CDR3: CAWSRGQANTEAFF. The CDR3 DNA reads TGTGCCTGGAGCCGGGGACAGGCAAACACTGAAGCTTTCTTT.

The chain couples TRBV9 to TRBJ2-3, with D perhaps matching TRBD2 (5 bases). Looked up from germline, CDR1 is SGDLS and CDR2 is YYNGEE. The CDR3 length is 17 residues. The V end lost 2 bases, the J end lost 2 bases, and 18 bases lay between the germline ends. For the CDR3, the DNA is TGTGCCAGCAGCGTTAGAGAGGGTGTCTTTTCCACAGATACGCAGTATTTT. Translated: CASSVREGVFSTDTQYF.

This clone was seen a single time. The chain links TRBV9 to TRBJ2-3, with 8 bases identical to TRBD1. This CDR3 has 16 residues. Germline V gives CDR1 SGDLS, CDR2 YYNGEE. The trim removed 4 bases at V and 6 bases at J, leaving 13 bases unmatched. DNA of the CDR3: TGTGCCAGCAGCCCCTGGCACACAGGGGGGACCGATACGCAGTATTTT. This encodes CASSPWHTGGTDTQYF.

There are a few counts of this clone. The V gene is TRBV7-9, the J gene TRBJ1-4; possible D gene TRBD1, 5 bases. The V end was cut by 5 bases, the J end by 8 bases, with 15 bases between. There are 14 residues in the CDR3. Germline lookup yields CDR1 SEHNR and CDR2 FQNEAQ (reference sequence). The CDR3 spells CASSRTSGREKLFF. CDR3 nucleotides: TGTGCCAGCAGCCGGACAAGTGGAAGGGAAAAACTGTTTTTT.

This clone was seen only a few times. DNA for the CDR3: TGTGCCAGCCGGGAGGGGTATAATTCACCCCTCCACTTT. As protein: CASREGYNSPLHF. The chain uses TRBV2 and TRBJ1-6, with D possibly TRBD1 on 5 matching bases. Germline CDR1 is SNHLY and CDR2 is FYNNEI. V lost 8 bases, J lost 4 bases, and 9 bases lay in between. The CDR3 has 13 residues.

V is TRBV18 and J is TRBJ1-6, with 9 bases that match TRBD1. Unmatched junction bases numbered 4, after V lost 4 bases and J lost 0 bases. CDR3 length: 17 residues. The germline CDR1 and CDR2 sequences are KGHSH and LQKENI. The CDR3 DNA reads TGTGCCAGCTCACTCTCGACAGGGGGCTCCTATAATTCACCCCTCCACTTT. Translated, it gives CASSLSTGGSYNSPLHF.

This clone was seen a single time. The J gene is TRBJ1-2, the V gene TRBV10-1; perhaps TRBD1 as D (6 bases). Per the germline V gene, CDR1 is WNHNN and CDR2 is SYGVQD (reference sequence). This CDR3 is built from 15 residues. Deletions cut 0 bases from V and 7 bases from J, with 15 bases between. CDR3 loop: CASSESEGVQGGYTF. The CDR3 coding sequence is TGCGCCAGCAGTGAGTCTGAGGGGGTTCAGGGTGGCTACACCTTC.